These 14 T cell receptor beta chains were all obtained from the same sample, sequenced in a study of shared clonotypes between healthy human individuals (dated by TCRdb to between 2020 and 2021). Library preparation used the immunoSEQ multiplex PCR assay. Entries here come from immuneACCESS through TCRdb and include only in-frame sequences with V and J called. Some clones fail to appear in such tables; in the studies checked, an unresolved V gene covers under half of the shortfall, and the cause of the remainder is unknown. Present in this sample are about 1.5 million clones, around 98% of which were seen just once. The ten largest clonotypes hold approximately 0.45% of the sample. Sequencing was carried out using naive CD4+ T cells sorted from blood. Taken with the paper, the label for cell subset or site translates to: CD45RA+ positively selected. Receptors originate from a man aged 25 to 40 in good health.

In nucleotides, the CDR3 is TGTGCCAGCTCCGCTCGGACAGGGGACACCGGGGAGCTGTTTTTT. Translating it yields CASSARTGDTGELFF. The V gene is TRBV18, the J gene TRBJ2-2; 9 positions match TRBD1. The J segment lost 3 bases and the V segment lost 6 bases, leaving 5 bases of the junction unmatched. The CDR3 runs to 15 residues. Germline-derived CDR1 and CDR2 are KGHSH and LQKENI.

The V call is TRBV11-2, the J call TRBJ2-5; the D gene could be TRBD1 or TRBD2 (6 bases each). The CDR3 has 14 amino acids. The V gene lost 1 base and the J gene lost 4 bases, with 10 bases spanning the gap. The V gene's germline CDR1 is SGHAT and CDR2 FQNNGV. This CDR3 is CASSLVQGGETQYF. The CDR3, as DNA: TGTGCCAGCAGCTTAGTACAGGGAGGAGAGACCCAGTACTTC.

This clone was recorded once. The V gene is TRBV6-6, the J gene TRBJ2-7; 8 nucleotides align to TRBD2. Germline CDR1 MNHNY, CDR2 SVGAGI (reference sequence). This CDR3 region has 16 residues. The V gene end was trimmed by 1 base and the J gene end by 0 bases; junction bases not matched to a gene: 5. The DNA for the CDR3 is TGTGCCAGCAGTTACTTCGGGACTAGAGGCTCCTACGAGCAGTACTTC. Residues: CASSYFGTRGSYEQYF.

V and J are TRBV2 and TRBJ2-4; 9 nucleotides line up with TRBD1. Germline loops: CDR1 SNHLY, CDR2 FYNNEI. Unmatched junction bases numbered 19, after V lost 6 bases and J lost 13 bases. CDR3 length: 16 residues. The CDR3 DNA follows: TGTGCCAGCAGGACGTCCGGGGACAGGGTATCAAGTCGGCAGTACTTC. Protein: CASRTSGDRVSSRQYF.

The chain employs TRBV6-5 and TRBJ2-4; TRBD1 matches at 8 bases. The CDR3 length is 14 residues. J was trimmed by 6 bases and V by 6 bases; bases with no gene match: 7. CDR1 MNHEY and CDR2 SVGAGI come from the germline V gene. The DNA for the CDR3 is TGTGCCAGCAGAGAGACAGGGGCGGGAAACATTCAGTACTTC. Translation gives CASRETGAGNIQYF.

The genes are TRBV9 and TRBJ1-1; maybe TRBD1 (6 bases). Germline V lookup: CDR1 SGDLS, CDR2 YYNGEE. The CDR3 loop spans 13 amino acids. V lost 6 bases to trimming and J lost 6 bases, with 15 bases between them. Here the CDR3 DNA reads TGTGCCAGCAACCTAATCGGACAGTCTGAAGCTTTCTTT. Translating gives CASNLIGQSEAFF.

The V and J genes are TRBV10-2 and TRBJ2-7; TRBD2 matches 10 bases. The CDR3 length is 16 residues. Germline CDR1 is WSHSY and CDR2 is SAAADI. The trim removed 3 bases at V and 3 bases at J, leaving 8 bases unmatched. DNA for the CDR3: TGCGCCAGCAGTGACTCTGTACTAGCGGGAAACTACGAGCAGTACTTC. Translation: CASSDSVLAGNYEQYF.

The chain carries TRBV9 and TRBJ2-5; 8 bases align to TRBD1. In germline, CDR1 is SGDLS, CDR2 YYNGEE. CDR3 length: 14 residues. V shed 4 bases and J 3 bases; nucleotides not matched to a gene: 5. The CDR3 nucleotides are TGTGCCAGCAGCACTGGACAGGGAAAAGAGACCCAGTACTTC. It encodes CASSTGQGKETQYF.

The gene calls are TRBV28 and TRBJ2-1; D unclear. The CDR3 is 13 residues long. Germline V gene data show CDR1 as MDHEN and CDR2 as SYDVKM. Deletions cut 7 bases from V and 0 bases from J, with 7 bases between. The CDR3 nucleotides read TGTGCCAGCATCGGATACTCCTACAATGAGCAGTTCTTC. The encoded protein is CASIGYSYNEQFF.

The chain is built from TRBV29-1 and TRBJ2-2, with TRBD1 identical over 8 bases. Per germline, CDR1 SQVTM and CDR2 ANQGSEA. The CDR3 is 14 residues long. The ends lost 4 bases at V and 7 bases at J; junction bases unmatched: 8. Here the CDR3 reads CSVAVTGGFGELFF. As DNA, the CDR3 is TGCAGCGTTGCGGTTACAGGGGGATTCGGGGAGCTGTTTTTT.

The chain has TRBV4-1 and TRBJ2-7, with TRBD2 identical over 8 bases. The J segment lost 4 bases and the V segment lost 3 bases, leaving 8 bases of the junction unmatched. CDR1 is MGHRA and CDR2 is YSYEKL in the germline V gene. The CDR3 runs 15 residues. The CDR3 sequence: CASSQGSGSRYEQYF. The CDR3 DNA sequence: TGCGCCAGCAGCCAGGGAAGCGGGAGTCGGTACGAGCAGTACTTC.

V and J are TRBV12-5 and TRBJ2-7, with D unclear. V shed 4 bases and J shed 4 bases, with 5 bases lying between them. Germline CDR1 is LGHNT and CDR2 is FRNRAP. The CDR3 extends over 11 amino acids. The DNA for the CDR3 is TGTGCTAGTGGTTCCCTTTACGAGCAGTACTTC. Translating it yields CASGSLYEQYF.

The count of this clone is one. This chain's CDR3 is CASSVATSGFTTYNEQFF. CDR3 DNA sequence: TGTGCCAGCAGCGTAGCGACTAGCGGGTTCACCACCTACAATGAGCAGTTCTTC. The genes are TRBV9 and TRBJ2-1; 10 bases agree with TRBD2. Germline assignment: CDR1 SGDLS and CDR2 YYNGEE. The V segment lost 0 bases and the J segment 2 bases; nucleotides outside the gene matches: 8. CDR3 length: 18 residues. The full variable domain, its missing parts supplied by reference TRBV9 and TRBJ2-1, is DSGVTQTPKHLITATGQRVTLRCSPRSGDLSVYWYQQSLDQGLQFLIQYYNGEERAKGNILERFSAQQFPDLHSELNLSSLELGDSALYFCASSVATSGFTTYNEQFFGPGTRLTVL.

The chain links TRBV6-6 to TRBJ2-6; D ambiguous. V was cut by 8 bases and J by 0 bases, with 2 bases left in between. Germline V gives CDR1 MNHNY, CDR2 SVGAGI (reference sequence). The CDR3 is made up of 12 amino acids. CDR3 in amino acids: CASDSGANVLTF. CDR3 in DNA: TGTGCCAGCGACTCTGGGGCCAACGTCCTGACTTTC.